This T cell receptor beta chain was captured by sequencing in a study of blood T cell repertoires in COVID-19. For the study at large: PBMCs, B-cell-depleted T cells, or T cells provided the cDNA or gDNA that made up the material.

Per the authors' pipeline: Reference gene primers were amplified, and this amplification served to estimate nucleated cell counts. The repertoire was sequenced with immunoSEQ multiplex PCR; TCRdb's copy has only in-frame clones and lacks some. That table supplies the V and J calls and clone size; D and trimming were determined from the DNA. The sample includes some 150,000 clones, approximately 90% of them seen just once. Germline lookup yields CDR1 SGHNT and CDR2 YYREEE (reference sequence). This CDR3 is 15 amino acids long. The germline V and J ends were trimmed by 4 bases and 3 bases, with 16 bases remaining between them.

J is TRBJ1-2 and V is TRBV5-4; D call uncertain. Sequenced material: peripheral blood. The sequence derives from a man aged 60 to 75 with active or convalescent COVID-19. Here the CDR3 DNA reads TGTGCCAGCAGCGAAACACAGAGTGGCCACTATGGCTACACCTTC. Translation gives CASSETQSGHYGYTF.